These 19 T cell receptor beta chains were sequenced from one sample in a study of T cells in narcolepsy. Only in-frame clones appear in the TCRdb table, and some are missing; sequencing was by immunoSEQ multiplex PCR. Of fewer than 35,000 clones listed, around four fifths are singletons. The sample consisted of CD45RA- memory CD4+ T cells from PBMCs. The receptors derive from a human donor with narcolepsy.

In nucleotides, the CDR3 is TGTGCCAGCAGCTCGACTAGAGCGCCAGACACAGATACGCAGTATTTT. It is translated as CASSSTRAPDTDTQYF. The V gene is TRBV11-1, the J gene TRBJ2-3, with a possible D match to TRBD2 (6 bases). This CDR3 spans 16 amino acids. From germline, CDR1 is SGHAT and CDR2 FQDESV (reference sequence). Trimming stripped 4 bases from V and 2 bases from J, with 16 bases between.

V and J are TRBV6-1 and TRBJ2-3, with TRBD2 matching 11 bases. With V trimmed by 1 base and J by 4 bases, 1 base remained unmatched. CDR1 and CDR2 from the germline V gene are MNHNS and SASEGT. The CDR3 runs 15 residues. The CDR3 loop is CASSEVAGGPDTQYF. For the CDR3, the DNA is TGTGCCAGCAGTGAAGTAGCGGGAGGGCCAGATACGCAGTATTTT.

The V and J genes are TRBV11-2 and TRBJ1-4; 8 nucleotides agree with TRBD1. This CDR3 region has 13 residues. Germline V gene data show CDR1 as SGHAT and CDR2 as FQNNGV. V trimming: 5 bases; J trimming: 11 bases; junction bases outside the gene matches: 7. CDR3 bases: TGTGCCAGCAGCCCAGGACAGGGTAGGAAACTGTTTTTT. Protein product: CASSPGQGRKLFF.

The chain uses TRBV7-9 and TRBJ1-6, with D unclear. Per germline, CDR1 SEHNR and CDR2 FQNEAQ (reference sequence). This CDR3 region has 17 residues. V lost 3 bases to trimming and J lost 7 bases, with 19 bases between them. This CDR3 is CASSLGAPSLLNSPLHF. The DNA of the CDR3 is TGTGCCAGCAGCTTGGGAGCACCCTCGCTCCTAAATTCACCCCTCCACTTT.

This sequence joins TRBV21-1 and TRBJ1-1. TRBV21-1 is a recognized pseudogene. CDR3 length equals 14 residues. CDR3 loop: CASSMGMWDTEAFF. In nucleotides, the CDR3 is TGTGCCAGCAGCATGGGGATGTGGGACACTGAAGCTTTCTTT.

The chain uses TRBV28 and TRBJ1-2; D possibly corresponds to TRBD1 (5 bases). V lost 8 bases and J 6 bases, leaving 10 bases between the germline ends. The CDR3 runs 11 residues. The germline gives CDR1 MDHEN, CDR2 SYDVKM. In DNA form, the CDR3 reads TGTGCCAGCTCCCGGGACCATGGCTACACCTTC. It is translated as CASSRDHGYTF.

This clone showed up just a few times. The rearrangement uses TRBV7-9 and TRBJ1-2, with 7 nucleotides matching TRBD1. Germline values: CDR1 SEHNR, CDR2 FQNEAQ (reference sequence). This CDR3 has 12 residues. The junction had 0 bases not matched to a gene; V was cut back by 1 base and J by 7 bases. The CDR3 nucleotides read TGTGCCAGCAGCTTAGGGACAGGTGGCTACACCTTC. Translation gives CASSLGTGGYTF.

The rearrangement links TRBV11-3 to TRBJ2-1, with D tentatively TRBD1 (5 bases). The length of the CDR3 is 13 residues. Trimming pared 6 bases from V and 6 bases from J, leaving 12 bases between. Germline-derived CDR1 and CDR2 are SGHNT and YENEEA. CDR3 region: CASSLGRGNEQFF. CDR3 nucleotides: TGTGCCAGCAGTTTGGGGCGAGGCAATGAGCAGTTCTTC.

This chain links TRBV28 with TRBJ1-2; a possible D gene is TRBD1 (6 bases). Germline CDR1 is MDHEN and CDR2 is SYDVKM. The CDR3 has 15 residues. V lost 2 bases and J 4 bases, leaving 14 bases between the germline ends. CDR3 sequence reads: CASSLPPTGLYGYTF. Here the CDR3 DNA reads TGTGCCAGCAGTTTACCCCCGACAGGCCTCTATGGCTACACCTTC.

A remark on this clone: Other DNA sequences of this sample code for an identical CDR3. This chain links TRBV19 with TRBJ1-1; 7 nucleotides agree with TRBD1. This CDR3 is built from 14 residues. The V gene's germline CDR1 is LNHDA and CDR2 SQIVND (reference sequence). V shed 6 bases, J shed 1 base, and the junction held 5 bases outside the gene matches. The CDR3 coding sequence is TGTGCCAGTAGCGCACAGGGGAAGAACACTGAAGCTTTCTTT. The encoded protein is CASSAQGKNTEAFF.

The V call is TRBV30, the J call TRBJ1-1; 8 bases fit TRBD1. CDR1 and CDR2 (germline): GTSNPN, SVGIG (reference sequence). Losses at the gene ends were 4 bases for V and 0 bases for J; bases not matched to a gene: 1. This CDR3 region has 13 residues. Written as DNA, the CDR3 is TGTGCCTGGACAGGGGGCATGAACACTGAAGCTTTCTTT. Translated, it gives CAWTGGMNTEAFF.

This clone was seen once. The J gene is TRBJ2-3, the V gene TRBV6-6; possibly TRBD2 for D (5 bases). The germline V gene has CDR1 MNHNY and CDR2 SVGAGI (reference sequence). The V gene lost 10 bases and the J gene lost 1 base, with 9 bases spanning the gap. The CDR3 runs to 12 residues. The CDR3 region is CATGERTDTQYF. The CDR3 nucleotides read TGTGCCACTGGGGAGCGCACAGATACGCAGTATTTT.

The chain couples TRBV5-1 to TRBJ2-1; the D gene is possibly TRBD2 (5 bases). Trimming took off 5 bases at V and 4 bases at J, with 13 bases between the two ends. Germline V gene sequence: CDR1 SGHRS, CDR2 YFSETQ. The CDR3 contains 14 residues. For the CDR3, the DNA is TGCGCCAGCAGACGAGCGGAAGGGTACAATGAGCAGTTCTTC. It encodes CASRRAEGYNEQFF. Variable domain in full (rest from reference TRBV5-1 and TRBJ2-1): KAGVTQTPRYLIKTRGQQVTLSCSPISGHRSVSWYQQTPGQGLQFLFEYFSETQRNKGNFPGRFSGRQFSNSRSEMNVSTLELGDSALYLCASRRAEGYNEQFFGPGTRLTVL.

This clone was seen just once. CDR3: CASSSGTGGRTEAFF. As DNA, the CDR3 is TGCGCCAGCAGCTCTGGGACAGGGGGCCGCACTGAAGCTTTCTTT. V is TRBV5-1 and J is TRBJ1-1; TRBD1 aligns across 12 bases. Germline CDR1 is SGHRS and CDR2 is YFSETQ. CDR3 length: 15 amino acids. J gave up 4 bases and V 3 bases, and 4 bases lay outside the gene matches. Supplemented by reference TRBV5-1 and TRBJ1-1, the full variable domain reads KAGVTQTPRYLIKTRGQQVTLSCSPISGHRSVSWYQQTPGQGLQFLFEYFSETQRNKGNFPGRFSGRQFSNSRSEMNVSTLELGDSALYLCASSSGTGGRTEAFFGQGTRLTVV.

CDR3 sequence (DNA): TGCGCCAGCAGCCGCCTGGGGAACACTGAAGCTTTCTTT. Translating gives CASSRLGNTEAFF. The chain links TRBV4-1 to TRBJ1-1; D not certain. Germline V lookup: CDR1 MGHRA, CDR2 YSYEKL. V gave up 4 bases and J gave up 1 base, with 7 bases separating them. This CDR3 has 13 residues.

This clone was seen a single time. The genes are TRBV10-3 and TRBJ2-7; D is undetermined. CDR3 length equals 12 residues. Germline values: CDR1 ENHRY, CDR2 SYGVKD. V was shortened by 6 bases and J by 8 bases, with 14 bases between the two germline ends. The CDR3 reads CAISGSQNKQYF. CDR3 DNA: TGTGCCATCAGCGGGTCGCAGAACAAGCAGTACTTC.

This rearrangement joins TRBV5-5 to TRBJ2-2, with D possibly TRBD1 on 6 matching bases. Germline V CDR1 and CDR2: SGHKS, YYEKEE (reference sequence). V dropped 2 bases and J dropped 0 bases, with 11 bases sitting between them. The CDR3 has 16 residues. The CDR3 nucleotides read TGTGCCAGCAGCTTCCTCGGGACACCGAACACCGGGGAGCTGTTTTTT. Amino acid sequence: CASSFLGTPNTGELFF.

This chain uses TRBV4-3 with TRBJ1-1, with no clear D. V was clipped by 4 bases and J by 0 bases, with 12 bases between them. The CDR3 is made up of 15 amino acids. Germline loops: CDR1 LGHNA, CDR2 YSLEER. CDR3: CASSLLVDMNTEAFF. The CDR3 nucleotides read TGCGCCAGCAGCCTCCTGGTGGATATGAACACTGAAGCTTTCTTT.

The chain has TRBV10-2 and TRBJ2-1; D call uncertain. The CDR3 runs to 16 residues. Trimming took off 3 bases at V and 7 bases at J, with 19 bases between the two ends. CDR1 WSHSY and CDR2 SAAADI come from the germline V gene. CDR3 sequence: CASSDPGWIARNEQFF. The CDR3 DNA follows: TGCGCCAGCAGTGACCCAGGCTGGATTGCCCGAAATGAGCAGTTCTTC.